One sample yielded the 23 T cell receptor beta chains listed below, sequenced in a study of T cell responses to AZD1222 COVID-19 vaccine. Clones were sequenced by immunoSEQ multiplex PCR, and TCRdb holds only the in-frame ones, with some missing. This sample has more than 100,000 clones, with roughly 89% found just once. Sequenced here: peripheral blood, sampled on day 0 of AZD1222 vaccination. These receptors came from an adult in good health.

CDR3 region: CASSQVAMNTEAFF. CDR3 DNA: TGTGCCAGCAGCCAAGTGGCCATGAACACTGAAGCTTTCTTT. The V call is TRBV3-1 (or the pseudogene TRBV3-2), the J call TRBJ1-1; D not resolved. The CDR3 is 14 amino acids. Trimming removed 1 base from V and 0 bases from J, with 6 bases in between. Germline V gives CDR1 LGHDT, CDR2 YNNKEL (reference sequence).

CDR3: CASSLQTSSDTQYF. As DNA, the CDR3 is TGTGCCAGCAGCCTTCAGACTAGTTCCGATACGCAGTATTTT. This rearrangement joins TRBV9 to TRBJ2-3; TRBD2 is a possible D gene (6 bases). Trimming pared 4 bases from V and 6 bases from J, leaving 15 bases between. Germline V gene data show CDR1 as SGDLS and CDR2 as YYNGEE. This CDR3 is built from 14 residues.

The chain links TRBV6-5 to TRBJ1-1; 11 bases align to TRBD1. Losses at the gene ends were 6 bases for V and 5 bases for J; bases not matched to a gene: 8. CDR1 and CDR2 from the germline V gene are MNHEY and SVGAGI. This CDR3 has 15 residues. The CDR3 sequence is CASSSGQGVITEAFF. The DNA of the CDR3 is TGTGCCAGCAGCTCGGGACAGGGGGTTATAACTGAAGCTTTCTTT.

The chain links TRBV18 to TRBJ2-1; tentative D call: TRBD2 (6 bases). CDR1 KGHSH and CDR2 LQKENI come from the germline V gene. This CDR3 is 17 amino acids long. Trimming took off 0 bases at V and 0 bases at J, with 12 bases between the two ends. The CDR3 protein is CASSPPNSAGSYNEQFF. The CDR3 DNA reads TGTGCCAGCTCACCACCGAACTCAGCGGGCTCCTACAATGAGCAGTTCTTC.

The chain carries TRBV6-5 and TRBJ2-7, with D tentatively TRBD2 (5 bases). Trimming removed 7 bases from V and 4 bases from J, with 20 bases in between. The CDR3 spans 15 residues. Germline V CDR1 and CDR2: MNHEY, SVGAGI. The DNA for the CDR3 is TGTGCCAGCACTATTAGAGAGGGAATAAGATACGAGCAGTACTTC. As protein: CASTIREGIRYEQYF.

V usage is TRBV7-2 and J usage is TRBJ2-1; possibly TRBD2 for D (6 bases). V shed 3 bases and J shed 9 bases, with 15 bases lying between them. Germline lookup yields CDR1 SGHTA and CDR2 FQGNSA. The CDR3 consists of 14 residues. In DNA form, the CDR3 reads TGTGCCAGCAGCTTGGAATTAGCGGCCCCTGAGCAGTTCTTC. Amino acid sequence: CASSLELAAPEQFF.

V and J are TRBV18 and TRBJ1-6; no clear D. CDR1 is KGHSH and CDR2 is LQKENI in the germline V gene. This CDR3 spans 15 amino acids. Between the trimmed V and J ends, which lost 0 bases and 4 bases, there was a span of 7 bases. This chain's CDR3 is CASSPPNGYNSPLHF. CDR3 nucleotide sequence: TGTGCCAGCTCACCACCGAACGGGTATAATTCACCCCTCCACTTT.

The chain has TRBV7-2 and TRBJ2-7, with 7 bases fitting TRBD2. V was clipped by 5 bases and J by 1 base; unmatched bases: 14. The germline CDR1 and CDR2 sequences are SGHTA and FQGNSA. This CDR3 spans 17 amino acids. The CDR3 region is CASSAPWGAGESYEQYF. In DNA form, the CDR3 reads TGTGCCAGCAGCGCGCCTTGGGGCGCGGGGGAGTCCTACGAGCAGTACTTC.

This chain connects TRBV11-2 to TRBJ2-1; D is possibly TRBD2 (5 bases). This CDR3 is built from 16 residues. V was clipped by 0 bases and J by 3 bases, with 12 bases between them. Per the germline V gene, CDR1 is SGHAT and CDR2 is FQNNGV. This CDR3 reads CASSLDARGGYNEQFF. In nucleotides, the CDR3 is TGTGCCAGCAGCTTAGATGCACGGGGTGGCTACAATGAGCAGTTCTTC.

The rearrangement uses TRBV29-1 and TRBJ2-7; weak D call: TRBD1 (6 bases). Trimming removed 4 bases from V and 0 bases from J, with 10 bases in between. The germline gives CDR1 SQVTM, CDR2 ANQGSEA. There are 13 residues in the CDR3. The CDR3: CSVGTVNSYEQYF. The CDR3 DNA follows: TGCAGCGTTGGGACAGTAAACTCCTACGAGCAGTACTTC.

The chain uses TRBV3-1 (or the pseudogene TRBV3-2) and TRBJ1-3; D perhaps matches TRBD1 (6 bases). The ends were cut back, 4 bases at V and 2 bases at J, with 12 bases in the middle. Germline CDR1 is LGHDT and CDR2 is YNNKEL (reference sequence). This CDR3 comprises 15 residues. CDR3 amino acids: CASSLNPGAGNTIYF. Here the CDR3 DNA reads TGTGCCAGCAGCCTAAACCCAGGGGCTGGAAACACCATATATTTT.

The chain couples TRBV5-8 to TRBJ2-7; 7 nucleotides line up with TRBD1. V trimming: 6 bases; J trimming: 0 bases; junction bases outside the gene matches: 6. Germline V gene sequence: CDR1 SGHTS, CDR2 YDEGEE. CDR3 length equals 14 residues. This chain's CDR3 is CASIPGQISYEQYF. As DNA, the CDR3 is TGTGCCAGCATCCCGGGACAGATCTCCTACGAGCAGTACTTC.

The chain combines TRBV29-1 with TRBJ2-7, with a possible D match to TRBD1 (5 bases). V shed 4 bases and J shed 4 bases, with 11 bases lying between them. The germline V gene has CDR1 SQVTM and CDR2 ANQGSEA. The CDR3 has 12 residues. CDR3 residues: CSVGQGGYEQYF. The CDR3 nucleotides read TGCAGCGTTGGGCAGGGTGGTTACGAGCAGTACTTC.

The genes are TRBV19 and TRBJ1-3; 7 positions agree with TRBD1. Germline V gene sequence: CDR1 LNHDA, CDR2 SQIVND (reference sequence). The trim removed 5 bases at V and 2 bases at J, leaving 9 bases unmatched. This CDR3 is 16 amino acids long. CDR3 loop: CASSLRTGVAGNTIYF. As DNA, the CDR3 is TGTGCCAGTAGTCTACGGACAGGAGTTGCTGGAAACACCATATATTTT.

The V and J genes are TRBV5-1 and TRBJ1-2; 7 nucleotides align to TRBD1. Germline values: CDR1 SGHRS, CDR2 YFSETQ. Losses at the gene ends were 4 bases for V and 6 bases for J; bases not matched to a gene: 15. The CDR3 extends over 16 amino acids. CDR3 loop: CASSGKTGRQNHGYTF. The CDR3 DNA is TGCGCCAGCAGCGGGAAGACAGGGCGTCAAAACCATGGCTACACCTTC.

This clone has a single count. The rearrangement joins TRBV24-1 to TRBJ1-1, with 7 bases identical to TRBD1. The germline V gene has CDR1 KGHDR and CDR2 SFDVKD. Trimming at V came to 8 bases and at J to 0 bases, leaving 5 bases not matched to a gene. The CDR3 contains 14 residues. This CDR3 reads CATNRQGLNTEAFF. CDR3 coding DNA: TGTGCCACCAATCGACAGGGTCTGAACACTGAAGCTTTCTTT.

CDR3 sequence (DNA): TGTGCCTGGAGTCGGGACCATAATTCACCCCTCCACTTT. Protein: CAWSRDHNSPLHF. This rearrangement joins TRBV30 to TRBJ1-6, with D possibly matching TRBD1 (5 bases). Trimming stripped 2 bases from V and 5 bases from J, with 7 bases between. Germline CDR1 and CDR2: GTSNPN and SVGIG (reference sequence). The CDR3 contains 13 residues.

The CDR3 is CASSPRWDRGHEQYF. The CDR3 nucleotides are TGTGCCAGCAGTCCTCGTTGGGACAGGGGGCACGAGCAGTACTTC. The rearrangement joins TRBV27 to TRBJ2-7; 12 positions match TRBD1. Germline CDR1 MNHEY, CDR2 SMNVEV (reference sequence). V lost 5 bases to trimming and J lost 5 bases; unmatched junction nucleotides: 7. The CDR3 sequence is 15 residues long.

The sample holds a few counts of this clone. The chain is built from TRBV24-1 and TRBJ2-1, with TRBD1 as a possible D gene (5 bases). This CDR3 region has 16 residues. V lost 2 bases, J lost 4 bases, and 14 bases lay in between. The germline V gene encodes CDR1 KGHDR and CDR2 SFDVKD. For the CDR3, the DNA is TGTGCCACCAGTGATTCCATGCGAAGGGGTTACAATGAGCAGTTCTTC. It yields the protein CATSDSMRRGYNEQFF.

J is TRBJ2-3 and V is TRBV29-1; TRBD2 aligns across 8 bases. This CDR3 contains 16 residues. Germline V gene data show CDR1 as SQVTM and CDR2 as ANQGSEA. V trimming: 2 bases; J trimming: 1 base; junction bases outside the gene matches: 8. CDR3 nucleotides: TGCAGCGTTGAATTGGAGCGGGAGAGGGGCACAGATACGCAGTATTTT. This gives the protein CSVELERERGTDTQYF.

This clone was counted only a few times. The chain has TRBV6-4 and TRBJ2-2, with D possibly being TRBD2 (6 bases). The CDR3 runs 13 residues. Germline CDR1 is MRHNA and CDR2 is SNTAGT. Between the trimmed V and J ends, which lost 3 bases and 4 bases, there was a span of 6 bases. This CDR3 is CASSETSTGELFF. CDR3 bases: TGTGCCAGCAGTGAGACTAGCACCGGGGAGCTGTTTTTT.

CDR3 sequence (DNA): TGTGCCAGCAGTGAAATAATTGAGGAAAAACTGTTTTTT. The encoded protein is CASSEIIEEKLFF. The rearrangement uses TRBV6-1 and TRBJ1-4; D gene unclear. Germline V gene data show CDR1 as MNHNS and CDR2 as SASEGT. V was pared by 2 bases and J by 8 bases, with 9 bases between. CDR3 length: 13 amino acids.

This clone was seen once. The chain is built from TRBV7-2 and TRBJ1-3; possible D gene TRBD1, 5 bases. Trimming cost V 5 bases and J 4 bases, with 15 bases left between them. Per the germline V gene, CDR1 is SGHTA and CDR2 is FQGNSA. The CDR3 length is 15 residues. CDR3 sequence: CASSLQTEYGNTIYF. CDR3 sequence (DNA): TGTGCCAGCAGCCTACAGACAGAGTACGGAAACACCATATATTTT. Full variable domain (rest looked up from reference TRBV7-2 and TRBJ1-3): GAGVSQSPSNKVTEKGKDVELRCDPISGHTALYWYRQSLGQGLEFLIYFQGNSAPDKSGLPSDRFSAERTGGSVSTLTIQRTQQEDSAVYLCASSLQTEYGNTIYFGEGSWLTVV.